This section outlines one T cell receptor (beta chain) sequence together with its context. What it binds is not known. It was with 60 Vbeta and 13 Jbeta primers that the PCR ran. The data were produced by immunoSEQ multiplex PCR, yet TCRdb's version contains in-frame clones alone and is incomplete. Of about 140,000 clones in the sample, approximately 80% were seen once. This sample is part of a study of cytomegalovirus exposure and HLA in healthy donors. Study results and limitations: Apparent HLA restriction characterized most CMV-associated TCR beta chains in a later analysis. The productive fraction for most TCR beta V segments was about 87% or about 30% in an earlier analysis.

The TCR sequence derives from a man in his fifties or sixties in good health and CMV-seronegative. The sequencing sample was made of PBMCs.

The CDR3: CASSRQGGGNTIYF. In nucleotides, the CDR3 is TGTGCCAGCAGCAGGCAGGGTGGTGGAAACACCATATATTTT. The chain has TRBV5-5 and TRBJ1-3, with a weak D call TRBD1 (5 bases). This CDR3 region has 14 residues. Looked up from germline, CDR1 is SGHKS and CDR2 is YYEKEE (reference sequence). V shed 4 bases and J shed 3 bases, with 11 bases lying between them.